This T cell receptor beta chain comes out of a study of shared clonotypes between healthy human individuals (TCRdb year 2020). A note on the overall study: The cohort comprised two women and three men aged 18 to 49 years. Per donor, three plates each were used for CD4 naive and CD4 memory, two for CD8 naive, and one for CD8 memory. Blood TCR repertoires of about five healthy adults were deeply sequenced to estimate repertoire size and the extent of clonotype sharing between individuals. To increase sequencing depth and limit assay-specific biases, different laboratories used diverse techniques to prepare libraries and sequence TCR repertoires. Per donor, leukapheresis produced somewhere between about 0.94 and 9 billion PBMCs.

TCR CDR3 regions were amplified from genomic DNA by multiplex PCR using the deep immunoSEQ assay. Genomic DNA extracted from each cell subset was distributed evenly over all wells of several immunoSEQ 96-well plates, and each plate served as one replicate. Each replicate PCR for sorted subsets received roughly 200 ng genomic DNA, equal to about 29,000 T cell genomes. Purified libraries were measured with a Qubit 3.0 fluorometer, size-checked on a Bioanalyzer 2100, and measured again with the KAPA Library Quantification kit. A separate single-read 150-cycle Illumina NextSeq 550 flow cell was used to sequence each immunoSEQ 96-well plate. Per the source publication's procedure: Because only junctional sequences without quality scores were contained in the immunoSEQ output, filtering matching that applied to full-length reads could not be performed. Sequences were annotated with PyIR, a Python wrapper for IgBLAST v1.9, using IMGT germline references to assign V/J genes and CDR3. Reads were removed for weak V/J assignments (E-value above 1e-6), missing CDR3, stop codons, out-of-frame junctions, or ambiguous translated residues. V3J clonotypes were defined as sequences sharing an identical inferred V gene, J gene, and CDR3 amino acid sequence. Percentage overlap between repertoires was computed as shared unique clonotypes divided by the size of the smaller repertoire. Richness of each repertoire was evaluated using RTK rarefaction, the Chao1 estimator, and Recon v2.1 estimates of unobserved clonotypes. Generation probabilities for all TCRbeta clonotypes obtained by the gDNA method from four donors were computed using OLGA. The immuneACCESS repertoire file appears here via TCRdb, limited to in-frame rearrangements. These files lack a portion of the clones; in checked studies, under half of the deficit traces to unresolved V genes, and the cause of the others is not known. V and J calls and clone size are given by that table; D and trimming were obtained from the DNA. This sample comprises 1.5 million to 1.9 million clones, approximately 98% of them detected only once. In total, the top ten clones hold roughly 0.45% of the sample.

Measured from the cysteine to the phenylalanine, the CDR3 is 15 residues long. Only the CDR3 DNA stays, 45 bases, in frame from base 1. Per the germline V gene (reference sequence), LNHDA is the CDR1 and SQIVND is the CDR2. Trimmed from V: 3 bases; trimmed from J: 4 bases; junction bases lacking a gene match: 6. Donors were healthy HIV-negative adults with no recently reported acute infections or vaccinations. All donors were Caucasian adults living in Nashville, Tennessee, USA. Magnetic negative selection was used to enrich CD4+ T cells, after which naive cells were positively selected on CD45RA and the negative fraction became the memory subset. After blood collection by leukapheresis, PBMCs were isolated using Ficoll-Histopaque density gradient centrifugation and then cryopreserved in the vapor phase of liquid nitrogen. Purity and quantity of every magnetically sorted T cell population were checked by analytical flow cytometry. Genomic DNA was isolated from each sorted fraction and quantified by UV absorbance on a Nanodrop 2000c.

The study at large found these results: Naive subsets generally had larger estimated clonotype richness than memory subsets did. When a few donors were compared, the shared fraction of clonotypes was 5% to 6.5% for naive CD4, 3.5% to 4% for naive CD8, about 2.5% for memory CD4, and roughly 0.4% for memory CD8. The genetic and exposure-history diversity represented was limited by the small number of donors. Based on pairwise subsampling, the degree of clonotype sharing among donors was expected to be affected by sequencing depth. Compared with non-shared clonotypes, clonotypes shared by all four sorted-subset donors had higher generation probabilities. Incomplete sequencing was indicated by rarefaction of sorted-subset datasets, despite the large sequencing depth. Sampling was limited to blood, and TCR repertoires in tissue likely differ from TCR repertoires in blood.

This clone was seen once. Its binding antigen is unknown. Base qualities are not provided; no much larger clone lies one nucleotide away. The sequence derives from a man aged 25-40 years in good health. The chain is assembled from TRBV19 and TRBJ2-3, with 8 bases in between that match TRBD2. Sequencing used naive CD4+ T cells sorted from blood. Read against the paper, the sample's cell subset or site label means: CD45RA+ positively selected. The nucleotides read TGTGCCAGTAGTATCCCAGGACTAGCCGCAGATACGCAGTATTTT. Its translation reads: CASSIPGLAADTQYF.